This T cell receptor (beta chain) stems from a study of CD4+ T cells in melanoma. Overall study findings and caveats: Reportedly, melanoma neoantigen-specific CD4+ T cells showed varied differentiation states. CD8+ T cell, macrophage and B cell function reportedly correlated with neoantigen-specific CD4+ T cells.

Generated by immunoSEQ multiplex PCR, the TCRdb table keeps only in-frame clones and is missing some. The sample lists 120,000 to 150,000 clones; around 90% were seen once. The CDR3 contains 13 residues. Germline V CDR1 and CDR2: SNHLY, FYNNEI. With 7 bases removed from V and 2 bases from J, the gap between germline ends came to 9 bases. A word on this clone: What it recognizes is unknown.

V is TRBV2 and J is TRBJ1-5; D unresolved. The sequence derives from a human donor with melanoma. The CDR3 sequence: CASMGQGNQPQHF. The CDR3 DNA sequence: TGTGCCAGCATGGGCCAGGGCAATCAGCCCCAGCATTTT.